Reported below is one T cell receptor beta chain. The data originate from a study of blood T cells in healthy people across ages. Looked up from germline, CDR1 is SGHDT and CDR2 is YYEEEE. This CDR3 has 16 residues. A second PCR of about 7 to 12 cycles used a sample-barcoded 5' primer and a J-beta primer mix. A tag from a template-switch adaptor with 12 random nucleotides marked each cDNA molecule. TCRdb reprocessed the 5' RACE reads via MiXCR and lists one record per CDR3 protein. There are about 970,000 distinct CDR3 sequences in the sample; roughly 51% occur only once, and around a fifth lies in the top ten. Extractions gave at least 6 micrograms of total RNA per sample.

The chain employs TRBV5-6 and TRBJ2-5, with D possibly matching TRBD1 (6 bases). The DNA end is more similar to TRBJ2-7, so the J call may be wrong. The origin of this receptor is a woman aged 60 to 75 in good health. Sequencing was carried out using blood. CDR3 coding DNA: TGTGCCAGCAGCCCCCTTAACAGGGTACGGTCCTACGAGCAGTACTTC. Translation: CASSPLNRVRSYEQYF.